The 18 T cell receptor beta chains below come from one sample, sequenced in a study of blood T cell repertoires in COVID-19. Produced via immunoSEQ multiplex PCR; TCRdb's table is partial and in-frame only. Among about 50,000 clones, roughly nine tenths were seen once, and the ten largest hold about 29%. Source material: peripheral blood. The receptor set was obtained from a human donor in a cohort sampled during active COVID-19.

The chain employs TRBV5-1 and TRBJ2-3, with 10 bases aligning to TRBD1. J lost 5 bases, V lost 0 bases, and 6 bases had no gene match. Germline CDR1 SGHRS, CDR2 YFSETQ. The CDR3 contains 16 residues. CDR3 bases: TGCGCCAGCAGCTTGGGACAGGGGGCGCCGAAAGATACGCAGTATTTT. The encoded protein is CASSLGQGAPKDTQYF.

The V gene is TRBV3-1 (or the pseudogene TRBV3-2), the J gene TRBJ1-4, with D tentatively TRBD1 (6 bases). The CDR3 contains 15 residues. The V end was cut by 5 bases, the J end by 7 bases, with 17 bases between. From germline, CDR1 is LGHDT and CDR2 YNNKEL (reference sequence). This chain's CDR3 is CASSLKGGGGEKLFF. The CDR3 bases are TGTGCCAGCAGCTTGAAGGGGGGGGGAGGTGAAAAACTGTTTTTT.

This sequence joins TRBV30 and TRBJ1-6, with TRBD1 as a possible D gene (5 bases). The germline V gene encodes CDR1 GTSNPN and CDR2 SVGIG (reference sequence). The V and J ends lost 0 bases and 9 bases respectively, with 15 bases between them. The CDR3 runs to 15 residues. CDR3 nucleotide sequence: TGTGCCTGGAGTGTACGGAGGGGTAATAGTTCACCCCTCCACTTT. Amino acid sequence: CAWSVRRGNSSPLHF.

CDR3 sequence reads: CASSLSEREHENNEQFF. Here the CDR3 DNA reads TGTGCCAGCAGCTTATCCGAGCGGGAGCACGAGAACAATGAGCAGTTCTTC. V and J are TRBV13 and TRBJ2-1, with 8 positions matching TRBD2. Germline assignment: CDR1 PRHDT and CDR2 FYEKMQ (reference sequence). The ends lost 2 bases at V and 5 bases at J; junction bases unmatched: 11. The length of the CDR3 is 17 residues.

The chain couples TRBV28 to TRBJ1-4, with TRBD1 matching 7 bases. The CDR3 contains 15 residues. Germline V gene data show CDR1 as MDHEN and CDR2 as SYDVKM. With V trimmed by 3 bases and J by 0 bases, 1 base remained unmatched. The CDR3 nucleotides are TGTGCCAGCAGTTTTGACAGGGCAACTAATGAAAAACTGTTTTTT. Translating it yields CASSFDRATNEKLFF.

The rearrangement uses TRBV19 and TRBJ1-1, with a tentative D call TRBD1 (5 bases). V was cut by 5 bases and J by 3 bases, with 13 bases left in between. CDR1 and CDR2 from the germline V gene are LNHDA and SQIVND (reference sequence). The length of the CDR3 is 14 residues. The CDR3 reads CASSLRGMDTEAFF. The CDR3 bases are TGTGCCAGTAGTCTGCGGGGGATGGACACTGAAGCTTTCTTT. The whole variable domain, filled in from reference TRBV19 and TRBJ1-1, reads DGGITQSPKYLFRKEGQNVTLSCEQNLNHDAMYWYRQDPGQGLRLIYYSQIVNDFQKGDIAEGYSVSREKKESFPLTVTSAQKNPTAFYLCASSLRGMDTEAFFGQGTRLTVV.

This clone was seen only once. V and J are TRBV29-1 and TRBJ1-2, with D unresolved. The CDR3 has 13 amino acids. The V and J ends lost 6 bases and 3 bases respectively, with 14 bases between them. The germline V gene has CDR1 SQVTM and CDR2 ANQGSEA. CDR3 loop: CSVRLNSDYGYTF. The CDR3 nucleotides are TGCAGCGTCCGACTCAATTCGGACTATGGCTACACCTTC.

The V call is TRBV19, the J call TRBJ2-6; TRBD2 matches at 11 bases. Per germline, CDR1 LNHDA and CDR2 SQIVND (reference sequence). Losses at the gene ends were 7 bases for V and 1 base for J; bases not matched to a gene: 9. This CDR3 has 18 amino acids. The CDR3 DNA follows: TGTGCCAGTAAAGCACGTAGCGGGAGGGGGTCTGGGGCCAACGTCCTGACTTTC. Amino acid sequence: CASKARSGRGSGANVLTF.

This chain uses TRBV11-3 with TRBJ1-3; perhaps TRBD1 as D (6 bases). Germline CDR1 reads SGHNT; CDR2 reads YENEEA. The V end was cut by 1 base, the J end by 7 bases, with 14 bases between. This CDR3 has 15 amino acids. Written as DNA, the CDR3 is TGTGCCAGCAGCTTAGCGGCAGGGGTTCGGAACACCATATATTTT. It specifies CASSLAAGVRNTIYF.

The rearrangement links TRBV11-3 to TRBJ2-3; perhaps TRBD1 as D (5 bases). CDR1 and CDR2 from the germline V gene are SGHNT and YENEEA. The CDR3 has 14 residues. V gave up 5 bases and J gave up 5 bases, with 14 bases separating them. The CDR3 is CASSVQGPRDTQYF. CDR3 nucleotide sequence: TGTGCCAGCAGCGTCCAGGGTCCTCGAGATACGCAGTATTTT.

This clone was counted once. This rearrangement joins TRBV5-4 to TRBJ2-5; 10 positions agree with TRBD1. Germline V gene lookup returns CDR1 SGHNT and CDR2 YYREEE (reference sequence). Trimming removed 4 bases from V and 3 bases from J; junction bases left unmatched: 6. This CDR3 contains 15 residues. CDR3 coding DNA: TGTGCCAGCAGCCGCCGAGGACAGGGGGAAGAGACCCAGTACTTC. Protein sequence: CASSRRGQGEETQYF.

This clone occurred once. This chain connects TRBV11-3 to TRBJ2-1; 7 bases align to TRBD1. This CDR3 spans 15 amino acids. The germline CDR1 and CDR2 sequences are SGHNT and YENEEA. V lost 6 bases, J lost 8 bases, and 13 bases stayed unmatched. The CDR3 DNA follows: TGTGCCAGCAGGGAACAGGGGTCCCTTCCCCATGAGCAGTTCTTC. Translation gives CASREQGSLPHEQFF.

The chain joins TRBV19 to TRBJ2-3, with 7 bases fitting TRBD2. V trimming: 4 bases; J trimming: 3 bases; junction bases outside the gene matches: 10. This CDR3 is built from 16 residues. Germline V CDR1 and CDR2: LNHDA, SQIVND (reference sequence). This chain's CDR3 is CASSTGRGGRTDTQYF. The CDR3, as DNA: TGTGCCAGTAGTACGGGGAGGGGTGGGCGGACAGATACGCAGTATTTT.

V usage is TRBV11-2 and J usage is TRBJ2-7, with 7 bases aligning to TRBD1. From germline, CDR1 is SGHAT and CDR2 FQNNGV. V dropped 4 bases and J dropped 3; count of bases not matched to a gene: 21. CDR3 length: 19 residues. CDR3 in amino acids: CASSSVTPGTVPINYEQYF. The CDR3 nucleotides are TGTGCCAGCAGCTCCGTCACCCCCGGGACAGTCCCTATAAACTACGAGCAGTACTTC.

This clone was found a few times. In DNA form, the CDR3 reads TGTGCCAGTAGACGAGACAGGGGGCAGTCCAGCTACACCTTC. As protein: CASRRDRGQSSYTF. The chain has TRBV19 and TRBJ1-2, with TRBD1 matching 10 bases. Germline V CDR1 and CDR2: LNHDA, SQIVND (reference sequence). The length of the CDR3 is 14 residues. Trimming removed 6 bases from V and 9 bases from J; junction bases left unmatched: 10.

CDR3 in DNA: TGTGCCAGCAGCTTTCGGGGGACCGAGACCCAGTACTTC. Amino acids: CASSFRGTETQYF. This chain connects TRBV5-8 to TRBJ2-5, with TRBD2 as a possible D gene (6 bases). Per germline, CDR1 SGHTS and CDR2 YDEGEE. V shed 2 bases and J shed 5 bases, with 10 bases lying between them. The CDR3 loop spans 13 amino acids.

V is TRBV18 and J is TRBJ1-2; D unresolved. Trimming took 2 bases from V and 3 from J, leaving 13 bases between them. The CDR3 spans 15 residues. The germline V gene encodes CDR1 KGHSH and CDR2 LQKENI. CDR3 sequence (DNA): TGTGCCAGCTCACCAGAGACAAAGATTTACTATGGCTACACCTTC. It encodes CASSPETKIYYGYTF.

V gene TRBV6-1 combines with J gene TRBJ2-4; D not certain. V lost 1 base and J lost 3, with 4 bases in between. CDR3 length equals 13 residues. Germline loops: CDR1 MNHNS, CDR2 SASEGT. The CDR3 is CASSEDSKNIQYF. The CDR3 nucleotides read TGTGCCAGCAGTGAAGACAGCAAAAACATTCAGTACTTC.